What follows is one TCR beta chain and its context. The antigen remains unidentified. Trimming took off 6 bases at V and 5 bases at J, with 14 bases between the two ends. This CDR3 is built from 14 residues. From germline, CDR1 is WNHNN and CDR2 SYGVQD (reference sequence). This entry belongs to a study of vaccination effects on CD4 cells after COVID-19. Overall study: Relative to the second dose, post-vaccine samples were obtained a median of 72 days later.

Study conclusions and caveats: Only 1 of 255 vaccine-induced clones from healthy vaccinees cross-reacted with common cold coronaviruses.

Measured with immunoSEQ multiplex PCR; TCRdb has only the in-frame clones, and not every one. The sample includes about 80,000 clones, around four fifths of them seen just once. Antigen-specific CD4+ T cells were expanded with viral peptide pools in the ViraFEST assay before sequencing. Following an approximately eleven-day culture, CD4+ T cells were purified. Participants received two doses of either the BNT162b2 or mRNA-1273 vaccine. Half the medium was replaced with IL-2 medium on days 3 and 7. Sample: CD4+ T cells from PBMCs cultured with HCoV-OC43 spike peptides, taken after COVID-19 vaccination. This sample's subset: HCoV-OC43 spike overlapping peptide pool stimulation. This TCR derives from a human donor who received a COVID-19 vaccine. The V call is TRBV10-1, the J call TRBJ2-1, with D possibly being TRBD2 (5 bases). The CDR3 reads CASRRNGDDNEQFF. CDR3 sequence (DNA): TGCGCCAGCAGAAGAAACGGGGATGACAATGAGCAGTTCTTC.